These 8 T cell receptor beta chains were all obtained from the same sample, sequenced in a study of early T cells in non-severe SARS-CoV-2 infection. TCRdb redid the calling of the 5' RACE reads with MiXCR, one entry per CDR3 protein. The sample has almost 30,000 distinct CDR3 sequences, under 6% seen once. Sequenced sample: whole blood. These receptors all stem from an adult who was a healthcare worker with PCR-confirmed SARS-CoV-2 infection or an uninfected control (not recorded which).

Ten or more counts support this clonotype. CDR3 sequence: CSARDSNQPQHF. CDR3 bases: TGCAGTGCTAGGGACAGCAATCAGCCCCAGCATTTT. V is TRBV20-1 and J is TRBJ1-5; D gene ambiguous. Germline V gene sequence: CDR1 DFQATT, CDR2 SNEGSKA (reference sequence). Trimming took 3 bases from V and 1 from J, leaving 4 bases between them. There are 12 residues in the CDR3.

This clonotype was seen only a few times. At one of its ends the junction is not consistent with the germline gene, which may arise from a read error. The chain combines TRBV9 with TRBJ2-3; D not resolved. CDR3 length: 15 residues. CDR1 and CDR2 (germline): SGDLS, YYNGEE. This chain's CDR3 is CASSVDGSSRDTQYF. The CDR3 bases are TGTGCCAGCAGCGTCGATGGCTCCAGCAGAGATACGCAGTATTTT. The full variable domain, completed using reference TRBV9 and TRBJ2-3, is DSGVTQTPKHLITATGQRVTLRCSPRSGDLSVYWYQQSLDQGLQFLIQYYNGEERAKGNILERFSAQQFPDLHSELNLSSLELGDSALYFCASSVDGSSRDTQYFGPGTRLTVL.

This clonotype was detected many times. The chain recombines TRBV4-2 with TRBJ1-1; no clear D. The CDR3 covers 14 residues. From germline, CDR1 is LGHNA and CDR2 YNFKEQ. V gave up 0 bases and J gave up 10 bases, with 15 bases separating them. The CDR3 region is CASSQDRSVYIAFF. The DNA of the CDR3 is TGTGCCAGCAGCCAAGATAGGTCAGTCTACATAGCTTTCTTT.

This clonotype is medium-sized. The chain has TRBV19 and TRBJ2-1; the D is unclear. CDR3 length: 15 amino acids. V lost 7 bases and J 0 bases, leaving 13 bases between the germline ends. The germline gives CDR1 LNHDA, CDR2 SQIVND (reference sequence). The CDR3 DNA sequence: TGTGCCAGTACGCCCGGTAGCCTCTCCTACAATGAGCAGTTCTTC. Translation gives CASTPGSLSYNEQFF.

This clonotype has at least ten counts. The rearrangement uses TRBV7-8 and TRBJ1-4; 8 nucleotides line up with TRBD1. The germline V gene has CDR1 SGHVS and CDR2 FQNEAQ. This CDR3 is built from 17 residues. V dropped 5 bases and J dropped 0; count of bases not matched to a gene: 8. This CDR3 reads CASSTRQGTATNEKLFF. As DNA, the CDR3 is TGTGCCAGCAGCACCCGACAGGGGACGGCAACTAATGAAAAACTGTTTTTT.

CDR3 sequence reads: CASSTLRGLAGSYEQYF. DNA for the CDR3: TGTGCCAGCAGTACCTTAAGAGGACTAGCGGGCTCCTACGAGCAGTACTTC. V and J are TRBV27 and TRBJ2-7; 11 bases agree with TRBD2. Germline V lookup: CDR1 MNHEY, CDR2 SMNVEV (reference sequence). The CDR3 length is 17 residues. V dropped 5 bases and J dropped 0; count of bases not matched to a gene: 9.

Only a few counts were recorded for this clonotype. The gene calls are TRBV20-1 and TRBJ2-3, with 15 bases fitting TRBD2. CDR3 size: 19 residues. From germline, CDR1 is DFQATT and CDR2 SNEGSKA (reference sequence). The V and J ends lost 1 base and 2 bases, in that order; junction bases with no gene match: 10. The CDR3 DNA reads TGCAGTGCTAGAGTCCCCGGACTAGCGGGGGGGCCCTACACAGATACGCAGTATTTT. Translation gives CSARVPGLAGGPYTDTQYF.

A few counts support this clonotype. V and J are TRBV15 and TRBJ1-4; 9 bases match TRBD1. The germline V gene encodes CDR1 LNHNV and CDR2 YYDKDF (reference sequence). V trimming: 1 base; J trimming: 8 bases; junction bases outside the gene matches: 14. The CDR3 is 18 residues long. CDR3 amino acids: CATSRALIGTGQGEKLFF. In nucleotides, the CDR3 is TGTGCCACCAGCAGAGCTCTAATAGGGACAGGGCAAGGGGAAAAACTGTTTTTT.